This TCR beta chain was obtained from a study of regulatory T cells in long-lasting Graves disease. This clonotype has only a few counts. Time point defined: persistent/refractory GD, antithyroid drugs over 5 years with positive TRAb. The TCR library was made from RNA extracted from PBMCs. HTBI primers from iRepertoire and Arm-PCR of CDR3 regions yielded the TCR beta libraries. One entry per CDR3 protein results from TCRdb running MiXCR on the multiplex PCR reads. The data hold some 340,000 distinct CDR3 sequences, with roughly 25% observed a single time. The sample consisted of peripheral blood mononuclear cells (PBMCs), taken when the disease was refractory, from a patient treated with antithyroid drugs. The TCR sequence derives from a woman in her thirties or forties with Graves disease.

CDR3 nucleotide sequence: TGTGCCAGCAGCCTCCGGGCCAGGGATACGCAGTATTTT. This codes for CASSLRARDTQYF. This chain uses TRBV7-9 with TRBJ2-3; D is unresolved. Germline V gene lookup returns CDR1 SEHNR and CDR2 FQNEAQ (reference sequence). The CDR3 covers 13 residues. Deletions cut 5 bases from V and 6 bases from J, with 12 bases between.